This is a list of T cell receptor beta chains from one sample in a study of response to subunit inactivated influenza vaccine. From the RT-PCR reads, TCRdb called clonotypes with MiXCR, one entry per CDR3 protein. The data contain about 700,000 distinct CDR3 sequences, about 15% of them seen just once; the ten biggest clones take up approximately 6.5%. Sequencing used PBMCs from blood, obtained approximately 15 days before vaccination. These receptors were taken from a man aged 50-60 years who received an inactivated influenza vaccine. Both conserved end residues are part of each CDR3. A D gene is named only where the DNA matches it firmly. Rows give clone size only sometimes, using once, few, many, or a class for an expanded clone.

abundance	d_gene	v_gene	len	j_gene	CDR3nt	CDR3aa
few	.	TRBV4-2	20	TRBJ2-3	TGTGCCAGCAGCCAAAGCCAGCGATGGGACGATGCTTGGGGCACAGATACGCAGTATTTT	CASSQSQRWDDAWGTDTQYF
few	TRBD1	TRBV6-1	17	TRBJ1-5	TGTGCCAGCAGCAACAGGGGGCAGCCTACGGGTGATCAGCCCCAGCATTTT	CASSNRGQPTGDQPQHF
few	.	TRBV6-5	17	TRBJ1-2	TGTGCCAGCAGTTACAGGGCAGGGGTGGGTTCGAACTATGGCTACACCTTC	CASSYRAGVGSNYGYTF
few	TRBD2	TRBV28	14	TRBJ2-5	TGTGCCAGCAGGGGATCGGGGGGAGGAGAGACCCAGTACTTC	CASRGSGGGETQYF
.	TRBD1	TRBV20-1	17	TRBJ1-4	TGCAGTGCCACTGCTGCTGGGACAGGGGCTGTTAGTGAAAAACTGTTTTTT	CSATAAGTGAVSEKLFF
few	.	TRBV14	19	TRBJ2-1	TGTGCCAGCAGCCAAGATCCTTTCAAGACAGGCCAGGTAGTCAATGAGCAGTTCTTC	CASSQDPFKTGQVVNEQFF
.	.	TRBV5-1	15	TRBJ2-5	TGCGCCAGCACCCCCATGACGCCGGATTCGGAGACCCAGTACTTC	CASTPMTPDSETQYF
few	.	TRBV6-2/TRBV6-3	18	TRBJ2-6	TGTGCCAGCAGGATCGGGGGACGTCCGCACTCTGGGGCCAACGTCCTGACTTTC	CASRIGGRPHSGANVLTF
few	.	TRBV20-1	11	TRBJ2-1	TGCAGTGCTAGGGAGGAGAATGAGCAGTTCTTC	CSAREENEQFF
.	.	TRBV11-2	13	TRBJ2-7	TGTGCCAGCAGCTTAAACCCTGACAGCCTCCAGTACTTC	CASSLNPDSLQYF
.	TRBD2	TRBV3-1	19	TRBJ2-7	TGTGCCTTCAGTTTAGCACCCTATAAGCGGGAGGGCCCTTCCTACGAGCAGTACTTC	CAFSLAPYKREGPSYEQYF
.	.	TRBV12-3/TRBV12-4	13	TRBJ2-1	TGTGCCAGCAGTTTAGCGCTACGGACTGAGCAGTTCTTC	CASSLALRTEQFF
.	.	TRBV28	13	TRBJ2-5	TGTGCCAGCAGTCAGGGTCGGAATATCCCTATGTACTTC	CASSQGRNIPMYF
.	TRBD1	TRBV29-1	13	TRBJ2-7	TGCAGCGTTGTTCGGGACAGCGCCTACGAGCAGTACTTC	CSVVRDSAYEQYF
few	.	TRBV20-1	12	TRBJ2-2	TGCAGTGCTAGAAAGGGGACCGGGGAGCTGTTTTTT	CSARKGTGELFF